The clone carrying this T cell receptor (beta chain) showed up just a few times. The data are from a study of identical twins. Germline V lookup: CDR1 MGHDK, CDR2 SYGVNS. The CDR3 consists of 14 residues. V was clipped by 3 bases and J by 7 bases, with 10 bases between them. One entry per CDR3 protein results from TCRdb running MiXCR on the 5' RACE reads. In the table there are a few hundred thousand distinct CDR3 sequences, over 5.5% of which are singletons. The sample was also reused in another study, on T cells expressing NK-cell markers.

The TCR sequence derives from a woman aged 18-35 years in good health. The chain couples TRBV25-1 to TRBJ1-6; tentatively, D is TRBD1 (5 bases). The sequencing input was CD8+ T cells sorted from blood. For the CDR3, the DNA is TGTGCCAGCAGTGATTACGGGACGAATTCACCCCTCCACTTT. Amino acids: CASSDYGTNSPLHF.